This T cell receptor (beta chain) was profiled in a study of T cell changes during pregnancy in multiple sclerosis. The CDR3 extends over 13 amino acids. V gave up 6 bases and J gave up 6 bases, with 15 bases separating them. Germline loops: CDR1 SGHTA, CDR2 FQGTGA. Here immunoSEQ multiplex PCR was the method, and the copy in TCRdb shows in-frame clones only, minus some. In the table there are some 56,000 clones, 80% to 95% of which are singletons. The sequence came from a female donor in good health, enrolled as a control in a pregnancy study. The sequenced sample was peripheral blood, obtained in the third trimester of pregnancy. This rearrangement joins TRBV7-3 to TRBJ2-7; TRBD1 is a possible D gene (5 bases). DNA of the CDR3: TGTGCCAGCAGTTCCTCCCAGGGTAGCGAGCAGTACTTC. This sequence encodes CASSSSQGSEQYF.